This TCR beta chain is drawn from a study of blood T cell repertoires in COVID-19. Profiled with immunoSEQ multiplex PCR; TCRdb holds only in-frame clones, not every one. The repertoire holds some 100,000 clones, 85% seen once, with approximately 1.8% in the top ten. With 8 bases clipped from V and 3 bases from J, the junction kept 4 bases outside the gene matches. Germline CDR1 is LNHDA and CDR2 is SQIVND (reference sequence). The CDR3 contains 14 residues. The source of this sequence is a woman between 65 and 79 years old with active or convalescent COVID-19. J is TRBJ2-2 and V is TRBV19; 9 bases match TRBD1. Sequenced: peripheral blood. The CDR3 nucleotides read TGTGCCAGTTTCCGGGACAGGGACACCGGGGAGCTGTTTTTT. This sequence encodes CASFRDRDTGELFF.